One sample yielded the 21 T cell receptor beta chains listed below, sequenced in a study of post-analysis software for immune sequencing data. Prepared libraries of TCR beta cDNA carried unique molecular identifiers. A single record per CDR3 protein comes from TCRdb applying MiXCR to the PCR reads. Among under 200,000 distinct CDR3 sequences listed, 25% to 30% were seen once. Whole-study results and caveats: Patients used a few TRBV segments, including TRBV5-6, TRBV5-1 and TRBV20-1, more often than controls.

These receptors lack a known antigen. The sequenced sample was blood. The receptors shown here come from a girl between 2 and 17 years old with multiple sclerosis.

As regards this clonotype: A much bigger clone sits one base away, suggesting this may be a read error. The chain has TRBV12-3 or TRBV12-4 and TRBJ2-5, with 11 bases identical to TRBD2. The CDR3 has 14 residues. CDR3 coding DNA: TGTACCAGCACAAATAGCGGGAGGGGAGAGACCCAGTACTTC. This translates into CTSTNSGRGETQYF.

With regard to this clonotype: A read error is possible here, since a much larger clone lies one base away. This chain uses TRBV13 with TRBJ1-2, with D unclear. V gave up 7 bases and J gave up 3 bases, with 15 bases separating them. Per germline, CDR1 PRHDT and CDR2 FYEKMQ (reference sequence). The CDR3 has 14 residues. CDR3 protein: CASNRGPVDYGYTF. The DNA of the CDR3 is TGTGCCAGCAACCGCGGGCCCGTGGACTATGGCTACACCTTC.

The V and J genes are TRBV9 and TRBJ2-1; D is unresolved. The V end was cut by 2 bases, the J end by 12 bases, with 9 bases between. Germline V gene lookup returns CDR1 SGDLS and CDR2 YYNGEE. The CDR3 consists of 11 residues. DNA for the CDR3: TGTGCCAGCAGCGTTAGTGGATCGCAGTTCTTC. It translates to CASSVSGSQFF.

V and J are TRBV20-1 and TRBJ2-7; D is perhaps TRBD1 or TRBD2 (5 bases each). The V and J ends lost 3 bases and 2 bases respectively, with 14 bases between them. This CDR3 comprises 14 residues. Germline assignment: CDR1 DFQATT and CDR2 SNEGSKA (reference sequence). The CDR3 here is CSARVPQGPYEQYF. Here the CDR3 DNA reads TGCAGTGCTAGGGTCCCCCAGGGACCCTACGAGCAGTACTTC.

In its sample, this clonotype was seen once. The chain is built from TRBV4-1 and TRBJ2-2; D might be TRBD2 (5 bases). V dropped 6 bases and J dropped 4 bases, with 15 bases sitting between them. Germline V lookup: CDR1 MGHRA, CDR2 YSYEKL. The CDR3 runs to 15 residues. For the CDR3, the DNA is TGCGCCAGCAGTCCTGGGAGAGCGCTCACCGGGGAGCTGTTTTTT. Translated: CASSPGRALTGELFF.

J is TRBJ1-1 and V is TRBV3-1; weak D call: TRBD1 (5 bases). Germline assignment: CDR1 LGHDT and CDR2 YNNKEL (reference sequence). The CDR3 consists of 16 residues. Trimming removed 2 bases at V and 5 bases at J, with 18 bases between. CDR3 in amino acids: CASSQLVWGPRTEAFF. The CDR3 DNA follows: TGTGCCAGCAGCCAATTGGTATGGGGACCGCGGACTGAAGCTTTCTTT. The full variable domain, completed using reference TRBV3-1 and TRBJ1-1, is DTAVSQTPKYLVTQMGNDKSIKCEQNLGHDTMYWYKQDSKKFLKIMFSYNNKELIINETVPNRFSPKSPDKAHLNLHINSLELGDSAVYFCASSQLVWGPRTEAFFGQGTRLTVV.

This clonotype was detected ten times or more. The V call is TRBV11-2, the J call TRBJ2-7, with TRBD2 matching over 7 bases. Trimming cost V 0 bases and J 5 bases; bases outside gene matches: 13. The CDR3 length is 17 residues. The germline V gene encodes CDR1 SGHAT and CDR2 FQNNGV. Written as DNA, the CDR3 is TGTGCCAGCAGCTTAGATCAAGTCGCGGGAGTGAAGGACGAGCAGTACTTC. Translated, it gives CASSLDQVAGVKDEQYF.

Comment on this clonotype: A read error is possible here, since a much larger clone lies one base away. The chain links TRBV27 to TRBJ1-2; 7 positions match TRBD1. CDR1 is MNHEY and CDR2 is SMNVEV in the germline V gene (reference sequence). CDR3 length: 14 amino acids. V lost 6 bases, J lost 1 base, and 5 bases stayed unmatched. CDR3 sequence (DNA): TGTGCCAGCAGAGGGGGCGGGGGTAACTATGGCTACACCTTC. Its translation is CASRGGGGNYGYTF.

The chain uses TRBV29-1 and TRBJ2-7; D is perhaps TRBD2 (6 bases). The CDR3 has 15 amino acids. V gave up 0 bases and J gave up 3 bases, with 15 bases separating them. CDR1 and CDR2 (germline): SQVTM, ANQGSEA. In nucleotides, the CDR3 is TGCAGCGTTGAAGATCCCCGGGGGACCAACTACGAGCAGTACTTC. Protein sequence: CSVEDPRGTNYEQYF.

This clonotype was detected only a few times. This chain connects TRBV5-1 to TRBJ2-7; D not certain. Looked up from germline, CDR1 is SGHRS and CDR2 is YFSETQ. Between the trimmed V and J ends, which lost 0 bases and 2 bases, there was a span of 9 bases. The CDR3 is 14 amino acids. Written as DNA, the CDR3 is TGCGCCAGCAGCTTGGAGGGATCTACCTACGAGCAGTACTTC. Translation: CASSLEGSTYEQYF.

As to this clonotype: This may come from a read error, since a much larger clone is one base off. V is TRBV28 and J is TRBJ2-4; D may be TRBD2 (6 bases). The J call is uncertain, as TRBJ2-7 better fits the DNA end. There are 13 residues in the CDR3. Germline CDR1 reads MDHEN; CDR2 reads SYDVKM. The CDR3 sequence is CASVTIGTHEQYF. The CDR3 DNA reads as TGTGCCAGCGTGACTATCGGGACTCACGAGCAGTACTTC.

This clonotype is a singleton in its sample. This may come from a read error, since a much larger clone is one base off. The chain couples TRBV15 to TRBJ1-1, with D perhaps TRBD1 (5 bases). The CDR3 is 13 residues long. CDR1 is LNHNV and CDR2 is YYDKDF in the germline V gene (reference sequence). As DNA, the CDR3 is TGTGCCACCAGGACGTCAGGGAGCACTAAAGCTTTCTTT. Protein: CATRTSGSTKAFF.

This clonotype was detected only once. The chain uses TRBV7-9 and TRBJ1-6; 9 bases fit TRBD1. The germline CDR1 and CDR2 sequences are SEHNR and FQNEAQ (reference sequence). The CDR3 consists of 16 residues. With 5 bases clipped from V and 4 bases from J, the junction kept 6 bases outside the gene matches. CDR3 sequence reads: CASSAGTGLYNSPLHF. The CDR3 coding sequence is TGTGCCAGCAGCGCCGGGACAGGGTTGTATAATTCACCCCTCCACTTT.

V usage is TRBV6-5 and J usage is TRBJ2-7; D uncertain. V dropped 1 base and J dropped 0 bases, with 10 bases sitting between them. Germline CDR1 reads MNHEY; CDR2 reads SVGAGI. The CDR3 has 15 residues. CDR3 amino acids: CASSYYSDSSYEQYF. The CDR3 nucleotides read TGTGCCAGCAGTTACTATAGTGATAGCTCCTACGAGCAGTACTTC.

The CDR3 DNA reads as TGTGCCAGCAGCTTTGAGGGGCAGATTGAAGCTTTCTTT. This translates into CASSFEGQIEAFF. The chain has TRBV7-2 and TRBJ1-1; tentative D call: TRBD1 (5 bases). The CDR3 has 13 amino acids. The V end lost 3 bases, the J end lost 7 bases, and 12 bases lay between the germline ends. Germline values: CDR1 SGHTA, CDR2 FQGNSA.

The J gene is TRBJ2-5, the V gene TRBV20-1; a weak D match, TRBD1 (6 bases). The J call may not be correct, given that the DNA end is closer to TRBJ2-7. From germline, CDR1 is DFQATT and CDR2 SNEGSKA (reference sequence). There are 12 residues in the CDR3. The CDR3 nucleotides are TGCAGCGTGGAAGCAGGGGCGGACGAGCAGTACTTC. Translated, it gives CSVEAGADEQYF.

CDR3 residues: CAWSPQPGEKLFF. DNA of the CDR3: TGTGCCTGGAGCCCCCAGCCAGGGGAAAAACTGTTTTTT. V and J are TRBV30 and TRBJ1-4; possibly TRBD1 for D (5 bases). V was pared by 3 bases and J by 8 bases, with 13 bases between. The CDR3 is made up of 13 amino acids. The germline CDR1 and CDR2 sequences are GTSNPN and SVGIG (reference sequence).

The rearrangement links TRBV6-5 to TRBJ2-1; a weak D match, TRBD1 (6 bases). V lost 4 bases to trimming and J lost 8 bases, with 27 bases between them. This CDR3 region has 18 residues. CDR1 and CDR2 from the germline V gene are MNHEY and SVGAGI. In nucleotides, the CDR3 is TGTGCCAGCAGTTGCTCGGAACAGGGTTTCGCCAATTTGGATGAGCAGTTCTTC. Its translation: CASSCSEQGFANLDEQFF.

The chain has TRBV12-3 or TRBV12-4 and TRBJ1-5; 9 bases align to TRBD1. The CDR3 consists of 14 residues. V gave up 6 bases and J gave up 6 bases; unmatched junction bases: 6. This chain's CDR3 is CASRPGQGGQPQHF. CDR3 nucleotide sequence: TGTGCCAGCAGACCGGGACAGGGAGGTCAGCCCCAGCATTTT.

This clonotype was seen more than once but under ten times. The CDR3 is CASSGPERGRDEKLFF. The CDR3 nucleotides are TGCGCCAGCAGCGGACCCGAACGGGGGAGGGATGAAAAACTGTTTTTT. The genes are TRBV5-1 and TRBJ1-4, with a possible D match to TRBD1 (5 bases). The germline CDR1 and CDR2 sequences are SGHRS and YFSETQ. The V and J ends lost 4 bases and 6 bases respectively, with 19 bases between them. The CDR3 has 16 residues.

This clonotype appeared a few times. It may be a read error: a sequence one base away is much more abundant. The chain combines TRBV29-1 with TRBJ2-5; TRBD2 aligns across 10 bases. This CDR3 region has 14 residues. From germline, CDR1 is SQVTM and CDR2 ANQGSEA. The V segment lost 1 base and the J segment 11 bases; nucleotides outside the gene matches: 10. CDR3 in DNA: TGCAGCGTTGAAGCGGGACTAGCGTCCAATGAGCAGTACTTC. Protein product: CSVEAGLASNEQYF.